These 9 T cell receptor beta chains were all obtained from the same sample, sequenced in a study of cytomegalovirus exposure and HLA in healthy donors (dated by TCRdb to about 2017). To prepare the library, the immunoSEQ multiplex PCR assay was applied. The multiplex PCR relied on a mix of 60 forward primers for TCR Vbeta segments and 13 reverse primers for TCR Jbeta segments. TCRdb mirrors the immuneACCESS table, restricted to in-frame sequences. Some clones are absent from its copies; in checked studies, under half trace to an unresolved V gene, and the reason for the others is unknown. The sample yields around 130,000 clones; just under 75% were counted once. More than 6% of the sample belongs to the ten largest clones. The sample taken for sequencing was PBMCs. The receptors originated from a man in his forties or fifties in good health and CMV-seropositive.

The V gene is TRBV19, the J gene TRBJ1-5; D is unresolved. The CDR3 has 17 amino acids. V was shortened by 8 bases and J by 9 bases, with 29 bases between the two germline ends. Germline V gene lookup returns CDR1 LNHDA and CDR2 SQIVND (reference sequence). CDR3 loop: CASAEGANLLISGPQHF. The CDR3 coding sequence is TGTGCCAGTGCTGAGGGTGCAAATCTTCTAATCAGCGGGCCCCAGCATTTT.

The chain couples TRBV5-1 to TRBJ2-2; no reliable D call. The CDR3 totals 14 residues. The germline V gene has CDR1 SGHRS and CDR2 YFSETQ. V was pared by 0 bases and J by 6 bases, with 9 bases between. CDR3 sequence (DNA): TGCGCCAGCAGCTTGGTCCCTTGGCCCGGGGAGCTGTTTTTT. It encodes CASSLVPWPGELFF.

The V call is TRBV2, the J call TRBJ2-5, with 11 bases identical to TRBD2. The junction had 7 bases not matched to a gene; V was cut back by 5 bases and J by 5 bases. Germline values: CDR1 SNHLY, CDR2 FYNNEI. This CDR3 spans 15 amino acids. The CDR3 loop reads CASSRSGRAGETQYF. In DNA, the CDR3 is TGTGCCAGCAGTCGTAGCGGGAGGGCCGGGGAGACCCAGTACTTC.

The chain is built from TRBV7-8 and TRBJ2-1, with D maybe TRBD2 (5 bases). The CDR3 runs to 15 residues. The germline gives CDR1 SGHVS, CDR2 FQNEAQ. V lost 5 bases and J 9 bases, leaving 20 bases between the germline ends. The CDR3 DNA sequence: TGTGCCAGCAGCATGTCCAACGGGATAGGTGGTGAGCAGTTCTTC. The encoded protein is CASSMSNGIGGEQFF.

The CDR3 DNA is TGTGCCTGGAGTGTATCGGGGTGGGACACTGAAGCTTTCTTT. Amino acids: CAWSVSGWDTEAFF. The chain recombines TRBV30 with TRBJ1-1, with D unresolved. Trimming shortened V by 0 bases and J by 3 bases, and 11 bases separated the two germline ends. The CDR3 sequence is 14 residues long. Germline CDR1 is GTSNPN and CDR2 is SVGIG (reference sequence).

The rearrangement links TRBV7-2 to TRBJ2-7; 7 bases match TRBD1. CDR1 SGHTA and CDR2 FQGNSA come from the germline V gene. The trim removed 5 bases at V and 6 bases at J, leaving 7 bases unmatched. CDR3 length: 13 residues. The CDR3 DNA reads TGTGCCAGCAGCCCCGGACAGGCCGGCGAGCAGTACTTC. This gives the protein CASSPGQAGEQYF.

This clone occurred a few times. This sequence joins TRBV2 and TRBJ1-5, with 9 nucleotides matching TRBD1. CDR3 length: 15 residues. Unmatched junction bases numbered 11, after V lost 8 bases and J lost 6 bases. Germline V CDR1 and CDR2: SNHLY, FYNNEI. CDR3 loop: CASGRDRGIRQPQHF. DNA for the CDR3: TGTGCCAGCGGTCGAGACAGGGGGATACGTCAGCCCCAGCATTTT.

This clone was observed once. V is TRBV30 and J is TRBJ2-5, with unresolved D. V lost 0 bases to trimming and J lost 2 bases, with 10 bases between them. This CDR3 contains 14 residues. Germline CDR1 reads GTSNPN; CDR2 reads SVGIG (reference sequence). CDR3 sequence (DNA): TGTGCCTGGAGTGTAAGAGGCGTTCAAGAGACCCAGTACTTC. Protein product: CAWSVRGVQETQYF.

J is TRBJ2-1 and V is TRBV9, with 8 bases aligning to TRBD1. The CDR3 length is 16 residues. From germline, CDR1 is SGDLS and CDR2 YYNGEE. The J segment lost 1 base and the V segment lost 4 bases, leaving 7 bases of the junction unmatched. CDR3 protein: CASSLQGAGSYNEQFF. As DNA, the CDR3 is TGTGCCAGCAGCCTTCAGGGGGCCGGGTCCTACAATGAGCAGTTCTTC.